The 18 T cell receptor beta chains below come from one sample, sequenced in a study of metastatic and nonmetastatic thyroid tumors. Until they underwent thyroid surgery, no patient had received any treatment. With MiXCR, TCRdb called clones anew from the PCR reads. The table includes about 92,000 clones, 14% to 15% detected once. Sequencing input: blood. All receptors come from a female donor with papillary thyroid cancer or a benign thyroid nodule (not recorded which). Some clones in this sample may be carry-over from other donors' samples.

In its sample, this clone was seen many times. The rearrangement links TRBV10-3 to TRBJ2-1; 12 positions agree with TRBD1. After removal of 2 bases from V and 8 bases from J, the junction contained 10 bases not matched to a gene. CDR1 ENHRY and CDR2 SYGVKD come from the germline V gene. CDR3 size: 17 residues. In DNA, the CDR3 is TGTGCCATCAGTGAGACCGCCGGGACAGGGGGCTTGGATGAGCAGTTCTTC. Encoded protein: CAISETAGTGGLDEQFF.

The table lists this clone with many counts. This rearrangement joins TRBV12-3 or TRBV12-4 to TRBJ2-7; 11 nucleotides agree with TRBD1. Trimming removed 4 bases from V and 4 bases from J; junction bases left unmatched: 6. There are 15 residues in the CDR3. The CDR3 loop is CASSSAGTGGYEQYF. Here the CDR3 DNA reads TGTGCCAGCAGTTCCGCCGGGACAGGGGGGTACGAGCAGTACTTC.

A remark on this clone: This may stem from a read error, because a much larger clone lies one nucleotide away. The sample carries other DNA sequences with the same CDR3. The CDR3 region is CASSQDSDEQYF. The CDR3 DNA sequence: TGTGCCAGCAGCCAAGATTCAGACGAGCAGTACTTC. The rearrangement uses TRBV4-2 and TRBJ2-7; D ambiguous. The length of the CDR3 is 12 residues. The germline CDR1 and CDR2 sequences are LGHNA and YNFKEQ. The V end was cut by 0 bases, the J end by 5 bases, with 5 bases between.

Ten or more counts support this clone. The V call is TRBV7-3, the J call TRBJ2-1; 7 bases fit TRBD1. The V gene end was trimmed by 5 bases and the J gene end by 7 bases; junction bases not matched to a gene: 8. From germline, CDR1 is SGHTA and CDR2 FQGTGA. The CDR3 totals 14 residues. Here the CDR3 reads CASSADRVLNEQFF. The CDR3 DNA reads as TGTGCCAGCAGCGCAGACAGGGTCCTTAATGAGCAGTTCTTC.

The chain combines TRBV11-2 with TRBJ1-1; tentative D call: TRBD1 (6 bases). Trimming removed 5 bases at V and 3 bases at J, with 19 bases between. This CDR3 is built from 16 residues. Germline V CDR1 and CDR2: SGHAT, FQNNGV. The CDR3 sequence: CASSPFGQGSYTEAFF. CDR3 DNA sequence: TGTGCCAGCAGCCCGTTTGGGCAGGGGTCTTACACTGAAGCTTTCTTT.

This clone has just a few counts. Possible read error: a much larger clone is one base away. The V call is TRBV6-1, the J call TRBJ2-4; D is perhaps TRBD1 (6 bases). The CDR3 is 14 residues long. Germline-derived CDR1 and CDR2 are MNHNS and SASEGT. The CDR3 DNA reads as TGTTCCAGCGATTCAGGGGTAGCCAAAAACATTCAGTACTTC. It encodes CSSDSGVAKNIQYF.

The rearrangement links TRBV12-3 or TRBV12-4 to TRBJ2-7; TRBD2 aligns across 12 bases. V was clipped by 5 bases and J by 3 bases; unmatched bases: 5. The CDR3 has 15 amino acids. This CDR3 is CASSKGTSGYYEQYF. The CDR3 DNA reads as TGTGCCAGCAGTAAAGGGACTAGCGGGTACTACGAGCAGTACTTC.

The table lists this clone with many counts. The gene calls are TRBV11-3 and TRBJ2-7; the D gene is possibly TRBD2 (5 bases). CDR1 is SGHNT, CDR2 YENEEA, per germline. This CDR3 spans 13 amino acids. V was pared by 5 bases and J by 2 bases, with 10 bases between. The CDR3 nucleotides are TGTGCCAGCAGCCGGGGTGGGACCTACGAGCAGTACTTC. Encoded protein: CASSRGGTYEQYF.

In its sample, this clone was seen a few times. The CDR3 sequence: CASSSGSYEQYF. The CDR3 region has the DNA TGTGCCAGCAGTTCCGGATCCTACGAGCAGTACTTC. The V gene is TRBV28, the J gene TRBJ2-7; D is unclear. V lost 4 bases and J lost 1, with 5 bases in between. The CDR3 is made up of 12 amino acids. Looked up from germline, CDR1 is MDHEN and CDR2 is SYDVKM.

This clone was counted at least ten times. The chain links TRBV30 to TRBJ2-3; TRBD2 might be the D (6 bases). Germline CDR1 is GTSNPN and CDR2 is SVGIG (reference sequence). CDR3 length: 13 residues. Between the trimmed V and J ends, which lost 4 bases and 1 base, there was a span of 9 bases. The CDR3 spells CAWNWGGTDTQYF. CDR3 nucleotide sequence: TGTGCCTGGAATTGGGGGGGCACAGATACGCAGTATTTT.

This clone was seen many times. This rearrangement joins TRBV30 to TRBJ2-7; D uncertain. Germline values: CDR1 GTSNPN, CDR2 SVGIG (reference sequence). The CDR3 covers 15 residues. V was shortened by 0 bases and J by 5 bases, with 17 bases between the two germline ends. In nucleotides, the CDR3 is TGTGCCTGGAGTGTAGGAGAACCGGGTGGGGACGAGCAGTACTTC. Translating gives CAWSVGEPGGDEQYF.

This clone was seen many times. This same CDR3 is encoded by further DNA sequences in the sample. The rearrangement links TRBV24-1 to TRBJ1-2; perhaps TRBD1 as D (6 bases). V lost 3 bases to trimming and J lost 8 bases, with 12 bases between them. The CDR3 spans 13 residues. Germline V gene lookup returns CDR1 KGHDR and CDR2 SFDVKD. CDR3 residues: CATSDLRGQGYTF. The CDR3 region has the DNA TGTGCCACCAGTGATCTCCGGGGGCAGGGCTACACCTTC.

As to this clone: A read error may explain this, as a much larger clone is one base away. The genes are TRBV6-1 and TRBJ2-1; D not certain. The CDR3 has 15 amino acids. Germline-derived CDR1 and CDR2 are MNHNS and SASEGT. Trimming pared 6 bases from V and 6 bases from J, leaving 18 bases between. The CDR3 DNA is TGTGCCAGCAGCCCAACCAGCCATTGTTTCAATGAGCAGTTCTTC. It yields the protein CASSPTSHCFNEQFF.

Remarks on this clone: A much larger clone sits a single nucleotide away, making a read error possible. The chain joins TRBV18 to TRBJ2-5; possibly TRBD1 for D (6 bases). Looked up from germline, CDR1 is KGHSH and CDR2 is LQKENI. The CDR3 length is 13 residues. Here the CDR3 reads CASSTGLQENQYF. Here the CDR3 DNA reads TGTGCCAGCTCCACAGGGTTGCAAGAGAACCAGTACTTC.

This clone was counted only a few times. The junction and the germline gene differ at one end; a read error may be behind it. In DNA, the CDR3 is TGTGCCAGCATTTTAAAGGGTAGGTCCTCCTACGAGCAGCACTTC. This sequence encodes CASILKGRSSYEQHF. V usage is TRBV27 and J usage is TRBJ2-7; D unresolved. This CDR3 region has 15 residues. Per germline, CDR1 MNHEY and CDR2 SMNVEV (reference sequence).

This clone was found many times. The chain carries TRBV12-3 or TRBV12-4 and TRBJ1-2; D might be TRBD1 (6 bases). The CDR3 length is 15 residues. V was shortened by 5 bases and J by 8 bases, with 21 bases between the two germline ends. This CDR3 is CASSLGRRGVGGYTF. The CDR3 nucleotides read TGTGCCAGCAGTCTGGGTAGGAGGGGGGTGGGCGGCTACACCTTC.

This clone was found many times. The CDR3, as DNA: TGTGCCAGCAGTTATCTGGTCCCTGGGGCCAACGTCCTGACTTTC. Translation gives CASSYLVPGANVLTF. The chain joins TRBV6-5 to TRBJ2-6; D gene uncertain. CDR3 size: 15 residues. Germline-derived CDR1 and CDR2 are MNHEY and SVGAGI. The ends were cut back, 3 bases at V and 2 bases at J, with 8 bases in the middle.

This clone was seen only a few times. The rearrangement links TRBV4-2 to TRBJ1-1, with TRBD1 as a possible D gene (5 bases). V shed 1 base and J shed 0 bases, with 9 bases lying between them. Germline CDR1 is LGHNA and CDR2 is YNFKEQ. The CDR3 has 15 amino acids. The CDR3 DNA follows: TGTGCCAGCAGCCAAGCTCGGACAATGAACACTGAAGCTTTCTTT. This sequence encodes CASSQARTMNTEAFF.